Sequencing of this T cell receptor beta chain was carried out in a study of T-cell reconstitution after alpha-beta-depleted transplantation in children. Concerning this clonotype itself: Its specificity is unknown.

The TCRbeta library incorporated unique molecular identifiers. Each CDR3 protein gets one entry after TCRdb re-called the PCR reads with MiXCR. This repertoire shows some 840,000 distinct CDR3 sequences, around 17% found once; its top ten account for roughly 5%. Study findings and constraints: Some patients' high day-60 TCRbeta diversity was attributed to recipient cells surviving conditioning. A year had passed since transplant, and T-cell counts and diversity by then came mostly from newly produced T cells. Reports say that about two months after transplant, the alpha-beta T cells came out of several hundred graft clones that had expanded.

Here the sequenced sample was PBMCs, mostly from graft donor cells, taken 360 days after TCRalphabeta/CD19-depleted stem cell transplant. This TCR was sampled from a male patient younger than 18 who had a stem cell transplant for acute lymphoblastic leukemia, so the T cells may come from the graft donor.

The CDR3, as DNA: TGCAGCGTTGATCCTAGCGGGTCCTCCTACGAGCAGTACTTC. It translates to CSVDPSGSSYEQYF. The chain has TRBV29-1 and TRBJ2-7; 8 bases fit TRBD2. The CDR3 spans 14 residues. The ends lost 3 bases at V and 0 bases at J; junction bases unmatched: 4. Germline CDR1 and CDR2: SQVTM and ANQGSEA.